This entry is about one T cell receptor (beta chain). Its antigen remains unknown. These data are taken from a study of identifying expanded T cells in peripheral blood. Collection occurred without any documented infections or immune events in donors. General observations from the study: Across healthy donors, higher total template counts meant significantly greater approximately 2-week count variance.

The CDR3 sequence is 14 residues long. The V and J ends lost 4 bases and 1 base respectively, with 11 bases between them. Germline values: CDR1 SGHRS, CDR2 YFSETQ. The method was immunoSEQ multiplex PCR; TCRdb's version includes in-frame clones alone and lacks a portion of them. The profile covers roughly 56,000 clones, with roughly four fifths appearing a single time and roughly a sixth taken by the ten largest. The V gene is TRBV5-1, the J gene TRBJ1-1; weak D call: TRBD1 (6 bases). The sequence was collected from a person aged 18 to 75 in good health. The sample consisted of blood. This CDR3 is CASSPGTTNTEAFF. CDR3 nucleotide sequence: TGCGCCAGCAGCCCCGGGACAACGAACACTGAAGCTTTCTTT.